This TCR beta chain was identified in a study of blood T cell repertoires in COVID-19. Here immunoSEQ multiplex PCR was the method, and the copy in TCRdb shows in-frame clones only, minus some. The table lists 250,000 to 300,000 clones, roughly 89% of them singletons, with more than 1.5% in the top ten. The V gene lost 4 bases and the J gene lost 3 bases, with 8 bases spanning the gap. CDR1 and CDR2 (germline): KGHDR, SFDVKD. The CDR3 has 14 residues. The clonotype was recovered from a woman in her fifties or sixties who had recovered from COVID-19. The chain employs TRBV24-1 and TRBJ2-2; D ambiguous. The sequenced sample was PBMCs or T cells enriched from blood (not recorded which). CDR3 DNA: TGTGCCACCAGTGAAGTCCCGGACACCGGGGAGCTGTTTTTT. Translating gives CATSEVPDTGELFF.